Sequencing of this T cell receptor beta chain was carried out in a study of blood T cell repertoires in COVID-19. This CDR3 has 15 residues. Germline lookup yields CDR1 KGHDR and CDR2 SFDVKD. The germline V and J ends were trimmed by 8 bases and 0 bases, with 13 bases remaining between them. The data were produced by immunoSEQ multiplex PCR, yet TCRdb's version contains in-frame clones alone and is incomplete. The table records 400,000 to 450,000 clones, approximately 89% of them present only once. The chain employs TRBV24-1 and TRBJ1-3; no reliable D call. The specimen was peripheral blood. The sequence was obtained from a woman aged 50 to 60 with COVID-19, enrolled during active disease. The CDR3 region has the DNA TGTGCCACCACGGGATTTCGGTCCTCTGGAAACACCATATATTTT. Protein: CATTGFRSSGNTIYF.